A single TCR beta chain is shown here with its context. This clonotype was seen a few times. Its antigen target is currently unknown. It has no much larger one-base neighbor in the sample; base qualities were not kept. Data came from an Illumina HiSeq 2500. TCR beta libraries were prepared by quantitative 5'-RACE with molecular barcodes. Under the source paper's analysis protocol: A new computational method based on a probabilistic model of VDJ rearrangement was used to identify disease-linked TCR variants. TCRdb cleaned the public reads at Q25 with fastp, built clones with MiXCR and kept in-frame beta chains. For every CDR3 protein sequence, its rows merge into one entry that carries the most common genes and DNA. TCRdb assigned the V and J calls; the authors' analysis was not used. The sample includes about 700,000 distinct CDR3 sequences, with under 20% observed a single time. The biggest ten clones account for about a fifth of the sample.

This sample was included in a study of CD8 T cells in ankylosing spondylitis (dated 2017 in TCRdb). Looking at the study overall: T cell receptor beta repertoires were profiled in healthy donors and ankylosing spondylitis patients so that disease-linked TCR variants could be found. In total, the full study cohort was made up of nearly 110 healthy donors and approximately 27 ankylosing spondylitis patients. Peripheral blood was sampled, and synovial fluid was additionally collected from ankylosing spondylitis patients. Overall study outcomes, separate from this receptor: Significant enrichment of the disease-linked clones was reported in matched synovial fluid samples from ankylosing spondylitis patients. The disease-linked clones showed a CD8+ phenotype and occurred at relatively low frequencies in peripheral blood. Some motif variants had previously been reported in the synovial fluid and blood of reactive arthritis patients, which suggests shared mechanisms of disease initiation. Blood from ankylosing spondylitis patients appeared to be characterized by a TCR beta motif composed of several highly homologous amino acid variants.

The CDR1 and CDR2 encoded by the germline V gene are SGHRS and YFSETQ. Including cysteine and phenylalanine, the CDR3 has 16 amino acids. Only the CDR3 DNA is retained, 48 bases long and in frame from the first base. The V end loses 1 base and the J end loses 3 bases, and a stretch of 16 bases separates them. The chain joins TRBV5-1 to TRBJ1-1; TRBD1 is possibly the D segment (6 matching bases). Source material: blood, either unsorted or a sorted T cell fraction (not recorded which). This receptor was obtained from a male donor with ankylosing spondylitis. CDR3 sequence: CASSLRSQGADTEAFF. The bases read TGCGCCAGCAGCTTGCGCTCACAGGGTGCCGACACTGAAGCTTTCTTT.